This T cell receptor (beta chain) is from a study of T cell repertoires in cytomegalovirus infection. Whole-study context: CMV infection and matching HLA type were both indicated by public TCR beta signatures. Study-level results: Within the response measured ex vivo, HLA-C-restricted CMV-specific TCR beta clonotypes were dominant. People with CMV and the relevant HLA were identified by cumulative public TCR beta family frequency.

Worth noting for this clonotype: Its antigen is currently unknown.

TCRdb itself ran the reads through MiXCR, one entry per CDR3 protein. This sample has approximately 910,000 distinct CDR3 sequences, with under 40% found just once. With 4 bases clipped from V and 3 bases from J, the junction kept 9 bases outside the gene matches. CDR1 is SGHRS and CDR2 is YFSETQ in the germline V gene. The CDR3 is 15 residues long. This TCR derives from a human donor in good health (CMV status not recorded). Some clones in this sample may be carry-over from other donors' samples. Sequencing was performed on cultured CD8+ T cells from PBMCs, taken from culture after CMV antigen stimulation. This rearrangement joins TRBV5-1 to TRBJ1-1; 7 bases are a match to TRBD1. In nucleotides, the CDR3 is TGCGCCAGCAGCGGCGAGGGGGCCGCCTACACTGAAGCTTTCTTT. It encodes CASSGEGAAYTEAFF.